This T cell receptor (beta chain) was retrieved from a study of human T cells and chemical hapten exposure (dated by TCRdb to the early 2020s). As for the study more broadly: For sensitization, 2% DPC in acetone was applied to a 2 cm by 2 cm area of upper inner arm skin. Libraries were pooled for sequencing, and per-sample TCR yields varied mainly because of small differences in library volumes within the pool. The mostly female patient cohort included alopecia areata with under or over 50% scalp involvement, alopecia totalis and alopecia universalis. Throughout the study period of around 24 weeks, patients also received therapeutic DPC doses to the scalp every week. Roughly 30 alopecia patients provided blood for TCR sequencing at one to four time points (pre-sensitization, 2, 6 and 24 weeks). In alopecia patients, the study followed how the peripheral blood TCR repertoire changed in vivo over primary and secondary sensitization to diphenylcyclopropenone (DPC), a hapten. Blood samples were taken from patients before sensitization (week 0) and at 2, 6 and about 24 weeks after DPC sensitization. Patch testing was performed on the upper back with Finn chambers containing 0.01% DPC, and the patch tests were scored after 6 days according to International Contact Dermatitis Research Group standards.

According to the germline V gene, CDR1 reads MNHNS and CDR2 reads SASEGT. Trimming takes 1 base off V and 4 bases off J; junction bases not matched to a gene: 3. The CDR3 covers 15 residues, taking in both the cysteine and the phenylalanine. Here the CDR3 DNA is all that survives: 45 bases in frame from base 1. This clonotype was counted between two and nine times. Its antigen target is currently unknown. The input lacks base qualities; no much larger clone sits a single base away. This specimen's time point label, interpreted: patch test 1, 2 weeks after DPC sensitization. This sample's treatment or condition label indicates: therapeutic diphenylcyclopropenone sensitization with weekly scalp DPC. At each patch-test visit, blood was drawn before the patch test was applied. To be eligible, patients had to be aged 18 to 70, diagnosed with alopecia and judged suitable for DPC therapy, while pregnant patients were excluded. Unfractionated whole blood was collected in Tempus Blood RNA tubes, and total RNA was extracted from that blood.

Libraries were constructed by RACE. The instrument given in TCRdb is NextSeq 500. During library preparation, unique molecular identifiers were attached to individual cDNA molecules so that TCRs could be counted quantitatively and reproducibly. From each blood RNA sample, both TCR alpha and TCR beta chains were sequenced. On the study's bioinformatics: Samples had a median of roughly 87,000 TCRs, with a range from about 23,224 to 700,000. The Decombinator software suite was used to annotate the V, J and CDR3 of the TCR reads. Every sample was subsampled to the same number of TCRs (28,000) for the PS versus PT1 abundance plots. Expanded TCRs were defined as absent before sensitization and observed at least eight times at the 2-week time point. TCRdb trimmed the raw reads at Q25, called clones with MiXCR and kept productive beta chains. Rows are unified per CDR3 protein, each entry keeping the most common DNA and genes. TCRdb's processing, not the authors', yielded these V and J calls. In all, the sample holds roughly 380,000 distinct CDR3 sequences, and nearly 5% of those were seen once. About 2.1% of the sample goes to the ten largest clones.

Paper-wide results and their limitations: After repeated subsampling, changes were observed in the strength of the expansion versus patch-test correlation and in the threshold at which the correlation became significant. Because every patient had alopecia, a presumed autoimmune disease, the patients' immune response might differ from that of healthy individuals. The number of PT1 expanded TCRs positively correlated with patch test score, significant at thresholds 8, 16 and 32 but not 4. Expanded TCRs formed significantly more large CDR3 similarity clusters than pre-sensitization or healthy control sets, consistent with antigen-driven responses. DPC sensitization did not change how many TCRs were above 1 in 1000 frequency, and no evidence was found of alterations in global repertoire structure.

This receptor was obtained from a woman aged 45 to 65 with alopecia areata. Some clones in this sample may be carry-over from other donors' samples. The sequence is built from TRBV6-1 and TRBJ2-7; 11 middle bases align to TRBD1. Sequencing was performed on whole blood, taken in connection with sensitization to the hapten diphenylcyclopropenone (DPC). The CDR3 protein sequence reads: CASSEGTGGAYEQYF. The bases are TGTGCCAGCAGTGAAGGGACAGGGGGCGCGTACGAGCAGTACTTC.